The 2 T cell receptor beta chains given below trace back to one sample, sequenced in a study of a mutant IDH1 vaccine in newly diagnosed glioma. Profiling relied on immunoSEQ multiplex PCR, and the TCRdb table lists in-frame clones only, not all of them. Among about 38,000 clones listed, more than 75% were seen once. No cognate antigen is known for these TCRs. Time point denoted: week 5, during vaccination. Each dose delivered 300 ug of mutant IDH1 20-mer peptide subcutaneously with imiquimod. The sequences come from PBMCs, collected from a glioma patient whose treatment included an IDH1 peptide vaccine. The receptors were sampled from a man between 35 and 55 years old with glioma.

The rearrangement links TRBV10-3 to TRBJ2-5; 7 bases are shared with TRBD2. The CDR3 consists of 15 residues. The germline V gene encodes CDR1 ENHRY and CDR2 SYGVKD. The junction had 5 bases not matched to a gene; V was cut back by 3 bases and J by 1 base. The CDR3: CAISDLTGGQETQYF. In DNA, the CDR3 is TGTGCCATCAGTGATTTGACGGGGGGCCAAGAGACCCAGTACTTC.

In its sample, this clone was seen a few times. Written as DNA, the CDR3 is TGTGCCATCAGCGGGACAGGGAGGAACAATCAGCCCCAGCATTTT. Translation gives CAISGTGRNNQPQHF. The J gene is TRBJ1-5, the V gene TRBV10-3; 9 bases agree with TRBD1. The junction had 6 bases not matched to a gene; V was cut back by 6 bases and J by 3 bases. This CDR3 has 15 amino acids. The V gene's germline CDR1 is ENHRY and CDR2 SYGVKD.